The 29 T cell receptor beta chains given below trace back to one sample, sequenced in a study of cytomegalovirus exposure and HLA in healthy donors. Use of 60 Vbeta and 13 Jbeta primers characterized the PCR. TCRdb's table, derived via immunoSEQ multiplex PCR, lists solely in-frame clones and lacks some. The sample has over 100,000 clones, around 84% seen once. The sample comprised PBMCs. These receptors all stem from a woman younger than 45 in good health and CMV-seropositive.

The chain carries TRBV30 and TRBJ2-7; D might be TRBD1 (5 bases). V lost 3 bases and J lost 7, with 13 bases in between. The germline CDR1 and CDR2 sequences are GTSNPN and SVGIG (reference sequence). CDR3 length: 12 amino acids. This chain's CDR3 is CAWRGPTGEQYF. In DNA form, the CDR3 reads TGTGCCTGGAGGGGGCCGACGGGTGAGCAGTACTTC.

The rearrangement joins TRBV2 to TRBJ1-1; D possibly corresponds to TRBD1 (5 bases). V lost 9 bases to trimming and J lost 4 bases, with 15 bases between them. Germline loops: CDR1 SNHLY, CDR2 FYNNEI. The CDR3 length is 13 residues. The CDR3 DNA reads TGTGCCAGAGGGGACGGGGGAGGCACTGAAGCTTTCTTT. Its protein is CARGDGGGTEAFF.

This chain links TRBV29-1 with TRBJ1-2; 10 bases align to TRBD1. The CDR3 spans 14 residues. Looked up from germline, CDR1 is SQVTM and CDR2 is ANQGSEA. Trimming removed 6 bases from V and 5 bases from J; junction bases left unmatched: 9. This CDR3 is CSVGTGEDPYGYTF. CDR3 coding DNA: TGCAGCGTGGGGACAGGGGAGGACCCGTATGGCTACACCTTC.

The chain combines TRBV6-1 with TRBJ1-1, with D tentatively TRBD1 (5 bases). CDR3 size: 15 residues. The ends were cut back, 3 bases at V and 0 bases at J, with 11 bases in the middle. Germline assignment: CDR1 MNHNS and CDR2 SASEGT. The CDR3 is CASSDDGALNTEAFF. The CDR3 DNA sequence: TGTGCCAGCAGTGACGATGGGGCCCTGAACACTGAAGCTTTCTTT.

The chain has TRBV27 and TRBJ1-4; tentatively, D is TRBD1 (5 bases). With 5 bases removed from V and 5 bases from J, the gap between germline ends came to 9 bases. Germline V CDR1 and CDR2: MNHEY, SMNVEV (reference sequence). The CDR3 covers 13 residues. CDR3 bases: TGTGCCAGCAGTAGGGGACTGAATGAAAAACTGTTTTTT. It codes for CASSRGLNEKLFF.

The chain links TRBV7-2 to TRBJ2-5, with unresolved D. V lost 4 bases, J lost 7 bases, and 7 bases lay in between. Per germline, CDR1 SGHTA and CDR2 FQGNSA. The CDR3 extends over 11 amino acids. The CDR3 loop reads CASSSGRTQYF. The CDR3 DNA reads TGTGCCAGCAGCTCCGGTAGGACCCAGTACTTC.

This chain connects TRBV21-1 to TRBJ1-4. TRBV21-1 is recorded as a pseudogene. The CDR3 extends over 13 amino acids. The CDR3 region is CASSKSENEKLFF. CDR3 in DNA: TGTGCCAGCAGCAAGAGTGAGAATGAAAAACTGTTTTTT.

The chain is built from TRBV7-3 and TRBJ2-1, with D perhaps matching TRBD1 (5 bases). V lost 5 bases, J lost 5 bases, and 7 bases lay in between. The germline V gene encodes CDR1 SGHTA and CDR2 FQGTGA. This CDR3 comprises 12 residues. The CDR3 is CASSTTDNEQFF. Written as DNA, the CDR3 is TGTGCCAGCAGCACGACAGACAATGAGCAGTTCTTC.

This rearrangement joins TRBV27 to TRBJ2-7; maybe TRBD2 (5 bases). The V gene lost 5 bases and the J gene lost 2 bases, with 16 bases spanning the gap. The V gene's germline CDR1 is MNHEY and CDR2 SMNVEV (reference sequence). The CDR3 has 15 residues. The CDR3 region is CASSPRRGSTYEQYF. The DNA of the CDR3 is TGTGCCAGCAGTCCCCGGAGAGGGTCGACCTACGAGCAGTACTTC.

This clone was counted at least ten times. For the CDR3, the DNA is TGTGCCATTCGATGGACTAGCTCCACCGGGGAGCTGTTTTTT. It is translated as CAIRWTSSTGELFF. V gene TRBV6-1 combines with J gene TRBJ2-2; 8 positions match TRBD2. V lost 10 bases and J lost 4; bases outside the gene matches: 8. This CDR3 contains 14 residues. CDR1 is MNHNS and CDR2 is SASEGT in the germline V gene.

The chain links TRBV9 to TRBJ2-1, with TRBD2 as a possible D gene (6 bases). Trimming removed 4 bases from V and 0 bases from J, with 14 bases in between. Germline CDR1 reads SGDLS; CDR2 reads YYNGEE. CDR3 size: 16 residues. CDR3 DNA sequence: TGTGCCAGCAGCCCTCGGGGGTCCAGCTCCTACAATGAGCAGTTCTTC. Amino acid sequence: CASSPRGSSSYNEQFF.

The chain is built from TRBV25-1 and TRBJ2-2; TRBD1 agrees at 7 bases. Germline V lookup: CDR1 MGHDK, CDR2 SYGVNS. The CDR3 length is 14 residues. Losses at the gene ends were 4 bases for V and 3 bases for J; bases not matched to a gene: 2. CDR3 sequence (DNA): TGTGCCAGCAGTGTACAGGGGTACACCGGGGAGCTGTTTTTT. Protein product: CASSVQGYTGELFF.

The V and J genes are TRBV18 and TRBJ1-2; D perhaps matches TRBD1 (6 bases). V was pared by 0 bases and J by 4 bases, with 12 bases between. The CDR3 runs to 15 residues. Looked up from germline, CDR1 is KGHSH and CDR2 is LQKENI. The CDR3 spells CASSPPGDTGYGYTF. The CDR3 nucleotides read TGTGCCAGCTCACCACCGGGGGACACTGGCTATGGCTACACCTTC.

The chain combines TRBV2 with TRBJ1-4; 7 nucleotides line up with TRBD1. J gave up 8 bases and V 3 bases, and 9 bases lay outside the gene matches. Germline V gene sequence: CDR1 SNHLY, CDR2 FYNNEI. CDR3 length: 15 residues. The CDR3 DNA sequence: TGTGCCAGCAGTGAGATACAGGGGATCGGAGAAAAACTGTTTTTT. Protein: CASSEIQGIGEKLFF.

The rearrangement uses TRBV7-9 and TRBJ1-1, with 7 bases matching TRBD1. The germline CDR1 and CDR2 sequences are SEHNR and FQNEAQ (reference sequence). V gave up 7 bases and J gave up 2 bases; unmatched junction bases: 7. The CDR3 is 14 amino acids. In DNA, the CDR3 is TGTGCCAGCACCCTGAGAGGGGGCAACACTGAAGCTTTCTTT. It specifies CASTLRGGNTEAFF.

The chain recombines TRBV11-3 with TRBJ2-7; 11 bases fit TRBD1. The germline CDR1 and CDR2 sequences are SGHNT and YENEEA. This CDR3 has 15 amino acids. J lost 6 bases, V lost 0 bases, and 4 bases had no gene match. The CDR3 spells CASSLDSGTGGEQYF. In DNA form, the CDR3 reads TGTGCCAGCAGCTTAGATTCAGGGACAGGGGGCGAGCAGTACTTC.

This chain connects TRBV19 to TRBJ2-3; TRBD2 aligns across 9 bases. Trimming removed 1 base from V and 4 bases from J; junction bases left unmatched: 9. The germline V gene has CDR1 LNHDA and CDR2 SQIVND (reference sequence). There are 17 residues in the CDR3. CDR3 region: CASSIGTRGGFPDTQYF. In DNA, the CDR3 is TGTGCCAGTAGTATAGGGACGCGGGGGGGCTTCCCAGATACGCAGTATTTT.

The chain uses TRBV7-9 and TRBJ1-2, with 9 nucleotides matching TRBD1. V lost 0 bases, J lost 9 bases, and 11 bases stayed unmatched. This CDR3 has 16 residues. CDR1 is SEHNR, CDR2 FQNEAQ, per germline (reference sequence). The DNA of the CDR3 is TGTGCCAGCAGCTTAGCGGCCGTTTGGGACAGGGAGAGCTACACCTTC. It translates to CASSLAAVWDRESYTF.

The chain carries TRBV6-1 and TRBJ1-5, with unresolved D. This CDR3 contains 15 residues. V was cut by 1 base and J by 4 bases, with 11 bases left in between. CDR1 MNHNS and CDR2 SASEGT come from the germline V gene. CDR3 nucleotides: TGTGCCAGCAGTGAAGTAACTTTTCGAAATCAGCCCCAGCATTTT. Encoded protein: CASSEVTFRNQPQHF.

V usage is TRBV6-5 and J usage is TRBJ1-1; TRBD1 aligns across 7 bases. Germline CDR1 MNHEY, CDR2 SVGAGI. The CDR3 extends over 14 amino acids. Unmatched junction bases numbered 9, after V lost 6 bases and J lost 5 bases. The CDR3 region has the DNA TGTGCCAGCAGAGGGACAGCCGGGCGGACTGAAGCTTTCTTT. This encodes CASRGTAGRTEAFF.

V usage is TRBV5-1 and J usage is TRBJ2-2; D may be TRBD2 (5 bases). The V gene's germline CDR1 is SGHRS and CDR2 YFSETQ. The CDR3 loop spans 15 amino acids. V dropped 4 bases and J dropped 8 bases, with 18 bases sitting between them. The DNA for the CDR3 is TGCGCCAGCAGCCTGCAGTCCGGGGAATTGGGGGAGCTGTTTTTT. It specifies CASSLQSGELGELFF.

V is TRBV6-5 and J is TRBJ1-1, with D possibly being TRBD1 (5 bases). There are 14 residues in the CDR3. V dropped 2 bases and J dropped 5 bases, with 12 bases sitting between them. Germline CDR1 reads MNHEY; CDR2 reads SVGAGI. Here the CDR3 reads CASSYTDGQTEAFF. The CDR3 DNA reads TGTGCCAGCAGTTACACAGACGGACAAACTGAAGCTTTCTTT.

The chain uses TRBV7-2 and TRBJ1-2; D not certain. The CDR3 totals 14 residues. Germline V gene lookup returns CDR1 SGHTA and CDR2 FQGNSA. The V gene lost 3 bases and the J gene lost 1 base, with 9 bases spanning the gap. The CDR3 DNA reads TGTGCCAGCAGCTTGGCGGGAAATAACTATGGCTACACCTTC. Residues: CASSLAGNNYGYTF. Using reference TRBV7-2 and TRBJ1-2 for the parts outside the CDR3, the full variable domain is GAGVSQSPSNKVTEKGKDVELRCDPISGHTALYWYRQSLGQGLEFLIYFQGNSAPDKSGLPSDRFSAERTGGSVSTLTIQRTQQEDSAVYLCASSLAGNNYGYTFGSGTRLTVV.

Notes on this clone: A junction end diverges from the germline sequence, so it may reflect a read error. The chain combines TRBV6-5 with TRBJ2-1; D is perhaps TRBD1 (6 bases). CDR3 length equals 13 residues. Germline CDR1 MNHEY, CDR2 SVGAGI. For the CDR3, the DNA is TGTGCCAGCAGTGTCGCCGGGACACCAGGTCGGGTCTTC. Translating gives CASSVAGTPGRVF.

This clone showed up just a few times. The CDR3 loop is CASSLRKVGGAFF. In DNA form, the CDR3 reads TGTGCCAGCAGCTTACGTAAGGTGGGGGGTGCTTTCTTT. This rearrangement joins TRBV7-2 to TRBJ1-1; D possibly corresponds to TRBD1 (5 bases). CDR3 length: 13 residues. V lost 2 bases, J lost 11 bases, and 15 bases lay in between. Germline lookup yields CDR1 SGHTA and CDR2 FQGNSA.

The chain's CDR3 is CASSLTSGTSTDTQYF. CDR3 coding DNA: TGTGCCAGCAGCTTAACTAGCGGGACTAGCACAGATACGCAGTATTTT. V and J are TRBV7-2 and TRBJ2-3; TRBD2 matches 10 bases. Germline V gene data show CDR1 as SGHTA and CDR2 as FQGNSA. The CDR3 is made up of 16 amino acids. Trimming took 2 bases from V and 0 from J; bases not matched to a gene: 2.

This chain connects TRBV4-1 to TRBJ2-1; 9 bases line up with TRBD2. The CDR3 spans 17 residues. Germline assignment: CDR1 MGHRA and CDR2 YSYEKL. The J segment lost 8 bases and the V segment lost 2 bases, leaving 13 bases of the junction unmatched. CDR3: CASSQRAGGLSRYEQFF. CDR3 DNA sequence: TGCGCCAGCAGCCAACGAGCGGGGGGCCTTAGCAGGTATGAGCAGTTCTTC.

This clone was recorded only once. The V and J genes are TRBV5-6 and TRBJ1-2, with a weak D call TRBD1 (5 bases). Germline V gene sequence: CDR1 SGHDT, CDR2 YYEEEE. Deletions cut 0 bases from V and 4 bases from J, with 13 bases between. The CDR3 is made up of 15 amino acids. The CDR3 DNA is TGTGCCAGCAGCTTGGGGCAGGGCGTAGGCTATGGCTACACCTTC. Translating gives CASSLGQGVGYGYTF.

The chain joins TRBV10-3 to TRBJ2-7; D remains ambiguous. The CDR3 has 13 residues. V lost 10 bases and J lost 0, with 13 bases in between. The germline V gene encodes CDR1 ENHRY and CDR2 SYGVKD. The CDR3 region has the DNA TGTGCCACCCTACGGCCAGGCTCCTACGAGCAGTACTTC. This gives the protein CATLRPGSYEQYF.